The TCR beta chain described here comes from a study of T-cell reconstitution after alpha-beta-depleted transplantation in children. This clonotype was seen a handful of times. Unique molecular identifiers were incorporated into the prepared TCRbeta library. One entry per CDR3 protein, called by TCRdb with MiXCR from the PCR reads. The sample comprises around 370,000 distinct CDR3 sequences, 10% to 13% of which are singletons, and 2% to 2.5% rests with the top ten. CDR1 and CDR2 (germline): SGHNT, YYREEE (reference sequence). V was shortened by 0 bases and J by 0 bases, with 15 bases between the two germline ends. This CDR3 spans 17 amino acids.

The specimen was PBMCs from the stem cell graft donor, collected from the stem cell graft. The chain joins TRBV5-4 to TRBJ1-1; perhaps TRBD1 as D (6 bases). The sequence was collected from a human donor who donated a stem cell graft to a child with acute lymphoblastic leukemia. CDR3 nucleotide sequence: TGTGCCAGCAGCTTGGGGGCGTCAGGGGCCTTGAACACTGAAGCTTTCTTT. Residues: CASSLGASGALNTEAFF.